This T cell receptor (beta chain) was sequenced for a study of regulatory T cells in long-lasting Graves disease. Library construction for TCR beta used iRepertoire HTBI primers and Arm-PCR of CDR3 regions. TCRdb called the multiplex PCR reads again in MiXCR, with one record for every CDR3 protein. The table shows roughly 350,000 distinct CDR3 sequences, with about 16% occurring only once. The time point here: newly diagnosed GD, antithyroid drugs for less than 3 months. RNA isolated from PBMCs was used to make the TCR library. This clonotype was counted ten times or more. Trimming removed 11 bases from V and 5 bases from J; junction bases left unmatched: 15. The CDR3 runs to 15 residues. Germline CDR1 reads MNHNS; CDR2 reads SASEGT. The sample also formed part of further work on T cells in Graves' hyperthyroidism and ophthalmopathy.

The specimen comprised peripheral blood mononuclear cells (PBMCs), sampled at new diagnosis, from a patient treated with antithyroid drugs. The chain joins TRBV6-1 to TRBJ1-2, with 9 bases identical to TRBD1. The receptor comes from a woman in her late teens or twenties with Graves disease. Written as DNA, the CDR3 is TGTGCCGCTGAAAACCGGGACAGGGACCATTATGGCTACACCTTC. Protein product: CAAENRDRDHYGYTF.